Given below is one TCR beta chain in context. The data were taken from a study of T cell changes during pregnancy in multiple sclerosis. Sequenced by immunoSEQ multiplex PCR; TCRdb stores in-frame clones only, minus some. There are over 70,000 clones in the sample; almost 95% occur only once, and roughly 2.8% lies in the top ten. The ends lost 3 bases at V and 7 bases at J; junction bases unmatched: 6. The CDR3 extends over 15 amino acids. CDR1 and CDR2 from the germline V gene are MNHEY and SMNVEV (reference sequence). The chain combines TRBV27 with TRBJ1-6, with 7 bases identical to TRBD1. This sample comprised peripheral blood, obtained in the third trimester of pregnancy. The clonotype was recovered from a female donor in good health, enrolled as a control in a pregnancy study. CDR3 sequence reads: CASSFLRDSNSPLHF. The DNA of the CDR3 is TGTGCCAGCAGTTTCCTCCGGGACAGCAATTCACCCCTCCACTTT.